The present T cell receptor beta chain was sequenced within a study of beta chain features in type 1 diabetes. Study context: Age and gender were similar between patients and healthy donors, as were cell yields. Analysis included more than 90 million sorted cells drawn from all samples. Notes on the study in general: The naive, central memory and Treg TCRB repertoires showed an apparent similarity that was greater among patients than among healthy donors.

Reverse transcribing all isolated RNA meant expressed TCRB transcripts were sequenced. There were approximately 3.5 million reads on average in the naive, central memory and regulatory T cell samples. This table comes from immunoSEQ multiplex PCR, and its TCRdb copy is limited to in-frame clones, with some not included. The repertoire consists of roughly 350,000 clones, with 8% to 13% occurring once and the leading ten covering just over 0.015%. As regards this clone: Its target is not known.

Input material: naive CD4+ T cells from blood. This sequence originates from a woman in her 30s in good health.

CDR3 bases: TGTGCCTGGAGTGTACGGAGCGTCCGAAACACCATATATTTT. Encoded protein: CAWSVRSVRNTIYF. The rearrangement joins TRBV30 to TRBJ1-3; D uncertain. Germline CDR1 reads GTSNPN; CDR2 reads SVGIG (reference sequence). The length of the CDR3 is 14 residues. With 0 bases removed from V and 5 bases from J, the gap between germline ends came to 11 bases.